The T cell receptor (beta chain) under discussion was sequenced for a study of CD8+ T cells in alopecia areata. Overall study: At a dose of 5 to 10 mg twice daily, oral tofacitinib was given to treated patients.

TCR sequencing used cDNA made by reverse transcription of extracted RNA. Here immunoSEQ multiplex PCR was the method, and the copy in TCRdb shows in-frame clones only, minus some. The sample carries 110,000 to 150,000 clones, under 60% recorded once. Germline V CDR1 and CDR2: SNHLY, FYNNEI. This CDR3 comprises 17 residues. The V and J ends lost 1 base and 0 bases respectively, with 14 bases between them. The receptor's source is a human donor with alopecia areata. The V gene is TRBV2, the J gene TRBJ2-3, with D unresolved. The specimen comprised CD4+ T cells sorted from blood, sampled at week 0. The CDR3 is CASSEGVGWISTDTQYF. CDR3 bases: TGTGCCAGCAGTGAAGGTGTAGGGTGGATTAGCACAGATACGCAGTATTTT.